This passage covers 10 T cell receptor beta chains from one sample sequenced in a study of PD-1 blockade in classical Hodgkin lymphoma. After autologous stem cell transplantation all patients relapsed, and prior brentuximab vedotin exposure differed between cohorts. Clones were read by immunoSEQ multiplex PCR, and TCRdb kept only the in-frame ones, dropping some. Here the sample spans tens of thousands of clones, 76% being singletons. Sample: peripheral blood mononuclear cells (PBMCs), taken before the second cycle of nivolumab. The receptor source for this set is a human donor with classical Hodgkin lymphoma.

V is TRBV5-1 and J is TRBJ2-5; D possibly corresponds to TRBD1 (5 bases). The CDR3 is made up of 15 amino acids. Looked up from germline, CDR1 is SGHRS and CDR2 is YFSETQ. Trimming removed 1 base from V and 5 bases from J, with 15 bases in between. CDR3 loop: CASSLPFQGSETQYF. The DNA for the CDR3 is TGCGCCAGCAGCTTGCCATTTCAGGGAAGTGAGACCCAGTACTTC.

CDR3 loop: CASSLAGDGNTIYF. CDR3 DNA: TGCGCCAGCAGCTTGGCAGGGGATGGAAACACCATATATTTT. The chain carries TRBV5-1 and TRBJ1-3; maybe TRBD1 (6 bases). The CDR3 totals 14 residues. Germline V CDR1 and CDR2: SGHRS, YFSETQ. Trimming shortened V by 0 bases and J by 3 bases, and 7 bases separated the two germline ends.

The chain combines TRBV4-3 with TRBJ1-6; the D is unclear. The V end lost 0 bases, the J end lost 4 bases, and 7 bases lay between the germline ends. The CDR3 has 15 residues. Germline V gene sequence: CDR1 LGHNA, CDR2 YSLEER. DNA of the CDR3: TGCGCCAGCAGCCAAGAAGCCGGGTATAATTCACCCCTCCACTTT. The encoded protein is CASSQEAGYNSPLHF.

The gene calls are TRBV5-1 and TRBJ1-5; D call uncertain. CDR1 and CDR2 (germline): SGHRS, YFSETQ. Trimming took 4 bases from V and 5 from J, leaving 13 bases between them. The CDR3 runs 14 residues. Written as DNA, the CDR3 is TGCGCCAGCAGCCCAATCGTCGGGGATCAGCCCCAGCATTTT. Translated, it gives CASSPIVGDQPQHF.

The gene calls are TRBV19 and TRBJ2-7; D is unclear. There are 12 residues in the CDR3. Trimming pared 6 bases from V and 3 bases from J, leaving 9 bases between. The germline V gene has CDR1 LNHDA and CDR2 SQIVND (reference sequence). For the CDR3, the DNA is TGTGCCAGTAGGGCTAACAACTACGAGCAGTACTTC. Its translation: CASRANNYEQYF.

In its sample, this clone was seen once. The chain is built from TRBV5-4 and TRBJ1-1, with D unclear. In germline, CDR1 is SGHNT, CDR2 YYREEE (reference sequence). The CDR3 extends over 12 amino acids. The V gene lost 5 bases and the J gene lost 1 base, with 6 bases spanning the gap. CDR3 residues: CASRTANTEAFF. The CDR3 DNA sequence: TGTGCCAGCAGGACGGCGAACACTGAAGCTTTCTTT.

V and J are TRBV5-6 and TRBJ2-3; no firm D call. This CDR3 is 13 amino acids long. Germline values: CDR1 SGHDT, CDR2 YYEEEE. V was trimmed by 6 bases and J by 4 bases, leaving 12 bases between them. The CDR3 DNA reads as TGTGCCAGCACCTTTAGAGGTGCAGATACGCAGTATTTT. Translated: CASTFRGADTQYF.

The rearrangement links TRBV4-1 to TRBJ2-7; D is unresolved. The V gene lost 3 bases and the J gene lost 3 bases, with 12 bases spanning the gap. The CDR3 spans 14 residues. Germline V gives CDR1 MGHRA, CDR2 YSYEKL. Written as DNA, the CDR3 is TGCGCCAGCAGCCACATTGGGCAGAACTACGAGCAGTACTTC. Translating it yields CASSHIGQNYEQYF.

The CDR3 loop reads CASSRKRETQYF. For the CDR3, the DNA is TGTGCCAGCAGCCGGAAAAGGGAGACCCAGTACTTC. The V and J genes are TRBV6-6 and TRBJ2-5; D is unresolved. Per the germline V gene, CDR1 is MNHNY and CDR2 is SVGAGI (reference sequence). The V end was cut by 6 bases, the J end by 5 bases, with 10 bases between. The CDR3 contains 12 residues.

This clone was counted a few times. The gene calls are TRBV7-2 and TRBJ2-1; D remains unclear. CDR3 length: 12 amino acids. Germline lookup yields CDR1 SGHTA and CDR2 FQGNSA. The V and J ends lost 4 bases and 8 bases respectively, with 9 bases between them. CDR3 in amino acids: CASSSVADEQFF. The CDR3 nucleotides are TGTGCCAGCAGCTCTGTCGCGGATGAGCAGTTCTTC.